A selection of T cell receptor beta chains follows, all from one sample in a study of shared clonotypes between healthy human individuals. Some clones are missing from TCRdb's copy, which holds only in-frame ones; the method was immunoSEQ multiplex PCR. The top ten hold under 0.65% of the sample, which has approximately 1,000,000 clones, about 80% seen once. Sequencing was done on a sample of memory CD4+ T cells from PBMCs. Source of these receptors: a man aged 18 to 29 in good health. Some clones in this sample may be carry-over from other donors' samples. Each CDR3 is given with its conserved first and last residue. The D gene is left open where the match is weak. Size tells how often a clone was seen (once, few, many) or the class of an expanded clone, and some rows leave it out.

j_call clone_size cdr3_length v_call d_call cdr3_nt cdr3_aa
TRBJ2-4 NA 16 TRBV29-1 TRBD1 TGCAGCGTTGAAAAATACCACAGGGGGCTATGGAGCATTCAGTACTTC CSVEKYHRGLWSIQYF
TRBJ2-3 few 14 TRBV5-4 NA TGTGCCAGCAGCTTGGCGGGACTTACAGATACGCAGTATTTT CASSLAGLTDTQYF
TRBJ1-2 once 17 TRBV5-5 NA TGTGCCAGCAGCGGGAGAGCATGGGACGGACTTAACTATGGCTACACCTTC CASSGRAWDGLNYGYTF
TRBJ1-1 NA 14 TRBV5-1 NA TGCGCCAGCAGAGGGGACACATCGAACACTGAAGCTTTCTTT CASRGDTSNTEAFF
TRBJ2-3 NA 15 TRBV5-1 TRBD1 TGCGCCAGCAGCGGACAGGGGGTTAGCACAGATACGCAGTATTTT CASSGQGVSTDTQYF
TRBJ1-2 NA 16 TRBV5-1 TRBD1 TGCGCCAGCAGCCCGGGACAGGGTATCAGCGGCTATGGCTACACCTTC CASSPGQGISGYGYTF
TRBJ2-1 NA 12 TRBV6-5 NA TGTGCCAGCAGTCGCCGTCCCAATGAGCAGTTCTTC CASSRRPNEQFF
TRBJ2-3 NA 14 TRBV27 NA TGTGCCAGCAGTCCTATGACAGGGAGGGATACGCAGTATTTT CASSPMTGRDTQYF
TRBJ1-2 NA 13 TRBV2 NA TGTGCCAGCAGAGAAGGCAGGGTAGGTGGCTACACCTTC CASREGRVGGYTF
TRBJ2-5 NA 15 TRBV9 NA TGTGCCAGCAGCGTAGATCGGGAGGGGGCAGAGACCCAGTACTTC CASSVDREGAETQYF
TRBJ2-7 NA 15 TRBV5-6 NA TGTGCCAGCAGCATCATGGTTGGGACGGGCTACGAGCAGTACTTC CASSIMVGTGYEQYF
TRBJ1-1 NA 13 TRBV7-2 NA TGTGCCAGCAGCTTAGAACACAGGGCTGAAGCTTTCTTT CASSLEHRAEAFF
TRBJ2-7 NA 14 TRBV7-8 TRBD2 TGTGCCAGCAGCTTATCGGGAGGCCCAAACGAGCAGTACTTC CASSLSGGPNEQYF
TRBJ1-1 NA 17 TRBV19 TRBD1 TGTGCCAGTAGTATGAGGGGACAGGGATCCATGAACACTGAAGCTTTCTTT CASSMRGQGSMNTEAFF
TRBJ1-6 NA 13 TRBV4-3 NA TGCGCCAGCAGCCAAGAGGTGGATTCACCCCTCCACTTT CASSQEVDSPLHF
TRBJ2-7 once 12 TRBV5-1 NA TGCGCCAGCAGCTTGGACGTCTACGAGCAGTACTTC CASSLDVYEQYF
TRBJ2-3 once 14 TRBV11-3 NA TGTGCCAGCAGCTTGGGTCAGAGCACAGATACGCAGTATTTT CASSLGQSTDTQYF
TRBJ2-1 NA 15 TRBV9 NA TGTGCCAGCAGCGTAGGGGGGACACGGTTTGGTGAGCAGTTCTTC CASSVGGTRFGEQFF
TRBJ2-1 NA 16 TRBV9 NA TGTGCCAGCAGCGGGGGTGGCTGGGGAGAACAAAATGAGCAGTTCTTC CASSGGGWGEQNEQFF
TRBJ2-7 NA 15 TRBV5-1 TRBD2 TGCGCCAGCAGCTCCGGGGGGGGATACTCCTACGAGCAGTACTTC CASSSGGGYSYEQYF
TRBJ2-3 NA 14 TRBV2 TRBD2 TGTGCCAGCAGCGCCCTAGCGGGCACAGATACGCAGTATTTT CASSALAGTDTQYF
TRBJ2-3 NA 17 TRBV11-3 TRBD2 TGTGCCAGCAGCTTAGCCCGACTAGCGTCTAGCACAGATACGCAGTATTTT CASSLARLASSTDTQYF
TRBJ2-7 NA 15 TRBV5-1 TRBD2 TGCGCCAGCAGCACAAAGACTAGCGGAAACTACGAGCAGTACTTC CASSTKTSGNYEQYF
TRBJ2-5 NA 14 TRBV5-1 NA TGCGCCAGCAGCTTGACGACGGCCCAAGAGACCCAGTACTTC CASSLTTAQETQYF